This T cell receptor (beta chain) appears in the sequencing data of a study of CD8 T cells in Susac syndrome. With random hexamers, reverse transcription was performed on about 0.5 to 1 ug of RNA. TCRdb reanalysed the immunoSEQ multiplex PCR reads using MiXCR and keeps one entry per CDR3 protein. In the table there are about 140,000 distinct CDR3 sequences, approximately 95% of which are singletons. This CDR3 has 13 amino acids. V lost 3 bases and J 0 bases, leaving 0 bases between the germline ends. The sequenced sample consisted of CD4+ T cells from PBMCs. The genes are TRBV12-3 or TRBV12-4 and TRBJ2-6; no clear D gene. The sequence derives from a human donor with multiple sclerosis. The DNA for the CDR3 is TGTGCCAGCAGTTTCTCTGGGGCCAACGTCCTGACTTTC. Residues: CASSFSGANVLTF.